These T cell receptor beta chains were read from a single sample in a study of blood T cell repertoires in COVID-19. Libraries were prepared by immunoSEQ multiplex PCR; TCRdb keeps only in-frame clonotypes and omits some of them. The table includes about 150,000 clones, about four fifths detected once. Sample: peripheral blood. The source is a human donor with acute or convalescent COVID-19. The donor label of this sample is uncertain. Both conserved end residues are trimmed from each CDR3. The order of the fields is V gene, J gene, D gene, CDR3 protein. D genes are given only for firm matches.

V: TRBV18; J: TRBJ2-7; D: -; CDR3: ASLGQGLSYEQY
V: TRBV5-8; J: TRBJ1-2; D: TRBD1; CDR3: ASSPMTGLVNGYT
V: TRBV18; J: TRBJ2-7; D: -; CDR3: ASSLPSIGVRGEQY
V: TRBV27; J: TRBJ2-7; D: -; CDR3: ASSSRGSAREQY
V: TRBV3-1/TRBV3-2; J: TRBJ1-2; D: -; CDR3: ASSQDGPGLRGGYT
V: TRBV4-1; J: TRBJ2-5; D: -; CDR3: ASSQDTASRETQY
V: TRBV7-9; J: TRBJ2-3; D: TRBD1; CDR3: ASSSDRGTSTQY
V: TRBV11-2; J: TRBJ2-2; D: TRBD2; CDR3: ASRSGLAGAIYTGELF
V: TRBV7-8; J: TRBJ2-2; D: TRBD2; CDR3: ASSFGGSNTGELF
V: TRBV10-2; J: TRBJ1-5; D: -; CDR3: ASSGSGRNQPQH